Following are 9 T cell receptor beta chains from one sample sequenced in a study of cytomegalovirus exposure and HLA in healthy donors. Use of 60 Vbeta and 13 Jbeta primers characterized the PCR. Libraries were prepared by immunoSEQ multiplex PCR; TCRdb keeps only in-frame clonotypes and omits some of them. The sample records over 150,000 clones, roughly 76% being singletons. The material sequenced was PBMCs. The receptors originated from a woman in her forties or fifties in good health and CMV-seronegative.

The genes are TRBV10-2 and TRBJ1-2; 7 bases line up with TRBD1. V shed 4 bases and J 4 bases; nucleotides not matched to a gene: 0. Germline CDR1 reads WSHSY; CDR2 reads SAAADI. This CDR3 has 12 amino acids. CDR3 nucleotides: TGCGCCAGCAGTGGGGACAGCTATGGCTACACCTTC. This translates into CASSGDSYGYTF.

This clone has only a few counts. The CDR3: CASSLPTDPYEQYF. The CDR3 DNA is TGTGCCAGCAGCCTACCGACAGATCCTTACGAGCAGTACTTC. This chain connects TRBV7-9 to TRBJ2-7, with D perhaps TRBD1 (5 bases). V lost 5 bases and J lost 4, with 15 bases in between. The CDR3 extends over 14 amino acids. Per germline, CDR1 SEHNR and CDR2 FQNEAQ (reference sequence).

The chain has TRBV25-1 and TRBJ2-3, with 11 bases that match TRBD2. Per the germline V gene, CDR1 is MGHDK and CDR2 is SYGVNS. The CDR3 contains 15 residues. Unmatched junction bases numbered 4, after V lost 6 bases and J lost 2 bases. As DNA, the CDR3 is TGTGCCAGCAGCTCTAGCGGGGGGCCCACAGATACGCAGTATTTT. Encoded protein: CASSSSGGPTDTQYF.

This chain's CDR3 is CASSETGQDYGYTF. CDR3 DNA: TGTGCCAGCAGTGAGACGGGACAGGATTATGGCTACACCTTC. V is TRBV2 and J is TRBJ1-2; 8 bases fit TRBD1. Germline CDR1 and CDR2: SNHLY and FYNNEI. V gave up 3 bases and J gave up 5 bases; unmatched junction bases: 5. CDR3 length: 14 residues.

This chain connects TRBV9 to TRBJ1-5; D not resolved. The V and J ends lost 5 bases and 4 bases respectively, with 16 bases between them. Germline-derived CDR1 and CDR2 are SGDLS and YYNGEE. CDR3 length: 15 amino acids. The CDR3 DNA is TGTGCCAGCAGACCACAACGTGGGGAGAATCAGCCCCAGCATTTT. It encodes CASRPQRGENQPQHF.

The J gene is TRBJ2-2, the V gene TRBV13, with 11 bases matching TRBD1. The CDR3 loop spans 16 amino acids. The junction had 7 bases not matched to a gene; V was cut back by 4 bases and J by 6 bases. Germline loops: CDR1 PRHDT, CDR2 FYEKMQ (reference sequence). The chain's CDR3 is CASSSGTGGIAGELFF. Here the CDR3 DNA reads TGTGCCAGCAGCTCCGGGACAGGGGGTATCGCCGGGGAGCTGTTTTTT.

The genes are TRBV18 and TRBJ2-4; D remains unclear. Trimming cost V 2 bases and J 0 bases, with 11 bases left between them. Germline V gene sequence: CDR1 KGHSH, CDR2 LQKENI. This CDR3 comprises 16 residues. The CDR3 region has the DNA TGTGCCAGCTCACCAGCAAGCTTAATAGCCAAAAACATTCAGTACTTC. This sequence encodes CASSPASLIAKNIQYF.

This rearrangement joins TRBV11-3 to TRBJ2-1, with 7 positions matching TRBD1. CDR3 length: 13 amino acids. The germline CDR1 and CDR2 sequences are SGHNT and YENEEA. Losses at the gene ends were 4 bases for V and 4 bases for J; bases not matched to a gene: 1. The CDR3 here is CASSSGQYNEQFF. Written as DNA, the CDR3 is TGTGCCAGCAGCTCGGGACAGTACAATGAGCAGTTCTTC.

In regard to this clone: The same CDR3 arises from other DNA sequences in this sample as well. The chain is built from TRBV2 and TRBJ2-7; TRBD1 matches at 7 bases. This CDR3 contains 14 residues. Germline trimming cut 4 bases from V and 0 bases from J; bases unmatched to any gene: 3. Germline CDR1 and CDR2: SNHLY and FYNNEI. The CDR3 protein is CASSGDRSSYEQYF. The DNA of the CDR3 is TGTGCCAGCAGTGGGGACAGAAGCTCCTACGAGCAGTACTTC.